Detailed here is one T cell receptor (beta chain). Its antigen is not yet known. Per-base quality was not reported, and no clone a single base away is much larger than it. The germline V gene (reference sequence) specifies SEHNR as CDR1 and FQNEAQ as CDR2. The CDR3 sequence holds 15 residues, the cysteine and phenylalanine included. This entry keeps only the CDR3 DNA: 45 bases, framed from base 1. V ends up 1 base short and J 4 bases short, with an unmatched junction base count of 1. The data are from a study of T cell changes during pregnancy in multiple sclerosis (dated by TCRdb to the late 2010s). Some background on the complete study: In women with multiple sclerosis, the researchers looked at how the T cell repertoire shifted as pregnancy progressed.

The receptor library was made with the immunoSEQ multiplex PCR assay. TCRdb carries this immuneACCESS record with in-frame sequences only. Its versions omit some clonotypes, under half of them owing to an unresolved V gene in the studies checked, with the rest unexplained. A total of 25,000 to 30,000 clones appear in this sample, about 89% of them only once. 6.9% of the sample belongs to the ten largest clones. The input for sequencing was CD8+ T cells from peripheral blood mononuclear cells, taken in the second trimester of pregnancy. The chain is encoded by TRBV7-9 joined to TRBJ2-3; 11 bases in between match TRBD1. The clonotype was recovered from a female donor with multiple sclerosis, enrolled in a pregnancy study. The CDR3 region: CASSLGGQGADTQYF. The nucleotides are TGTGCCAGCAGCTTAGGGGGACAGGGGGCAGATACGCAGTATTTT. Reference TRBV7-9 and TRBJ2-3 proteins supply the regions before and after the CDR3; the full variable domain is: DTGVSQNPRHKITKRGQNVTFRCDPISEHNRLYWYRQTLGQGPEFLTYFQNEAQLEKSRLLSDRFSAERPKGSFSTLEIQRTEQGDSAMYLCASSLGGQGADTQYFGPGTRLTVL.